These 3 T cell receptor beta chains share one sample of origin, sequenced in a study of shared clonotypes between healthy human individuals. The method was immunoSEQ multiplex PCR; TCRdb's version includes in-frame clones alone and lacks a portion of them. The sample contains millions of clones, 95% of which appear only once. The sequenced sample was naive CD4+ T cells sorted from blood. Subset here: CD45RA+ positively selected. These receptors originate from a man between 18 and 35 years old in good health.

In its sample, this clone was seen once. V usage is TRBV5-1 and J usage is TRBJ2-3; TRBD1 matches at 8 bases. This CDR3 has 16 amino acids. Trimming removed 7 bases from V and 3 bases from J; junction bases left unmatched: 13. CDR1 is SGHRS and CDR2 is YFSETQ in the germline V gene. The CDR3 is CASSLPTGVGTDTQYF. CDR3 DNA: TGCGCCAGCTCCTTACCGACAGGGGTGGGGACAGATACGCAGTATTTT.

The rearrangement links TRBV5-1 to TRBJ2-1, with TRBD2 as a possible D gene (5 bases). Germline values: CDR1 SGHRS, CDR2 YFSETQ. Trimming took 4 bases from V and 6 from J, leaving 20 bases between them. This CDR3 spans 16 amino acids. The CDR3 loop is CASSRRGSSFGNEQFF. The CDR3 region has the DNA TGCGCCAGCAGCAGAAGAGGGTCCTCCTTCGGCAATGAGCAGTTCTTC.

The V gene is TRBV10-3, the J gene TRBJ2-3, with 8 bases identical to TRBD1. The junction had 2 bases not matched to a gene; V was cut back by 2 bases and J by 1 base. CDR1 ENHRY and CDR2 SYGVKD come from the germline V gene. The CDR3 totals 15 residues. CDR3 sequence (DNA): TGTGCCATCAGTGAGGCAGGGGGCGGCACAGATACGCAGTATTTT. Protein: CAISEAGGGTDTQYF.